The sequence of this T cell receptor beta chain was determined in a study of blood T cells in healthy people across ages. The sample holds a few counts of this clonotype. Its antigen is still unknown. Together with a sample-barcoded 5' primer, a J-beta primer mix was included in a second PCR lasting about 7 to 11 cycles. One entry per CDR3 protein results from TCRdb running MiXCR on the 5' RACE reads. The sample records around 750,000 distinct CDR3 sequences, approximately 53% being singletons. Whole-study findings and limits: Older age coincided with a roughly linear decline in TCR beta diversity per million T cells.

The CDR3 spans 19 residues. V was pared by 2 bases and J by 5 bases, with 18 bases of the junction left unmatched. Germline values: CDR1 MGHRA, CDR2 YSYEKL. The receptor's source is a man of 80 years or more in good health. Sequencing was carried out using blood. V and J are TRBV4-1 and TRBJ2-5, with 9 bases matching TRBD2. As DNA, the CDR3 is TGCGCCAGCAGCCAACCCACAAGACTAGCGGAGCCTCGGGGGGAGACCCAGTACTTC. Its protein product is CASSQPTRLAEPRGETQYF.